The sequence of this T cell receptor (beta chain) was determined in a study of T cells after yellow fever vaccination. Turning to the study itself: Each low-cell-number fraction was prepared by means of SMART-Seq v4 Ultra Low Input.

Study results and caveats: Most clones from primary vaccination resurfaced after the booster (approximately 97% CD4, approximately 87% CD8). Overall, a small share of clonotypes was seen in both CD4 and CD8 compartments. Contamination of FACS-sorted repertoires by abundant clonotypes from the bulk population could occur.

MiXCR, applied by TCRdb to the 5' RACE reads, yields one record per CDR3 protein. The sample gives 500,000 to 550,000 distinct CDR3 sequences, 21% of which show up once; about a sixth is in the top ten. The J segment lost 2 bases and the V segment lost 3 bases, leaving 13 bases of the junction unmatched. CDR1 SGHVS and CDR2 FQNEAQ come from the germline V gene. The CDR3 consists of 18 residues. To note about this clonotype: The antigen is undetermined.

This clonotype originated in a man aged 18 to 29 who received the YFV17D yellow fever vaccine. This chain links TRBV7-8 with TRBJ1-5; 7 positions match TRBD1. Sequenced material: PBMCs, taken approximately 20 days after the first yellow fever vaccination. CDR3 coding DNA: TGTGCCAGCAGCTTCTTTTTTTTGCACAGGGGCGGCAATCAGCCCCAGCATTTT. Its protein is CASSFFFLHRGGNQPQHF. The full variable domain, completed using reference TRBV7-8 and TRBJ1-5, is GAGVSQSPRYKVAKRGQDVALRCDPISGHVSLFWYQQALGQGPEFLTYFQNEAQLDKSGLPSDRFFAERPEGSVSTLKIQRTQQEDSAVYLCASSFFFLHRGGNQPQHFGDGTRLSIL.